These T cell receptor beta chains were read from a single sample in a study of T-cell memory formation after mild COVID-19. TCRdb ran MiXCR on the 5' RACE reads and lists one entry per CDR3 protein. In the table there are about 130,000 distinct CDR3 sequences, over 15% of which are singletons. The sequencing sample was made of PBMCs or a T cell subset sorted from them (not recorded which). All receptors come from a man aged 18-30 years who had mild COVID-19 (a few samples of this study predate the infection). Cell type and time point are not known. The CDR3 runs from the conserved cysteine through the conserved F or W. A D gene is named only where the DNA matches it firmly. Some rows mark clone size as missing; the rest say once, few, many or name a class of expanded clone.

v_call: TRBV6-5
clone_size: .
j_call: TRBJ2-5
d_call: .
cdr3_aa: CASNPSREETQYF
cdr3_nt: TGTGCCAGCAATCCTAGCCGAGAAGAGACCCAGTACTTC

v_call: TRBV10-3
clone_size: .
j_call: TRBJ1-1
d_call: TRBD1
cdr3_aa: CAISAPRGTGNTEAFF
cdr3_nt: TGTGCCATCAGTGCCCCTCGGGGGACAGGGAACACTGAAGCTTTCTTT

v_call: TRBV10-3
clone_size: many
j_call: TRBJ2-7
d_call: TRBD2
cdr3_aa: CAISEGLAGPLGEQYF
cdr3_nt: TGTGCCATCAGTGAAGGGCTAGCGGGACCACTAGGCGAGCAGTACTTC

v_call: TRBV7-9
clone_size: .
j_call: TRBJ2-5
d_call: .
cdr3_aa: CASSLAWSRSKTQYF
cdr3_nt: TGTGCCAGCAGCTTAGCCTGGTCCAGGTCGAAGACCCAGTACTTC

v_call: TRBV5-4
clone_size: .
j_call: TRBJ2-5
d_call: .
cdr3_aa: CASSHAGVQETQYF
cdr3_nt: TGTGCCAGCAGTCATGCAGGGGTCCAAGAGACCCAGTACTTC

v_call: TRBV5-5
clone_size: .
j_call: TRBJ2-7
d_call: TRBD1
cdr3_aa: CASSFDRGGSYEQYF
cdr3_nt: TGTGCCAGCAGCTTTGACAGGGGAGGCTCCTACGAGCAGTACTTC

v_call: TRBV20-1
clone_size: .
j_call: TRBJ2-7
d_call: .
cdr3_aa: CSGLGSDEQYF
cdr3_nt: TGCAGTGGGTTAGGGTCCGACGAGCAGTACTTC

v_call: TRBV27
clone_size: .
j_call: TRBJ1-1
d_call: TRBD1
cdr3_aa: CASSRRTGMTEAFF
cdr3_nt: TGTGCCAGCAGTAGACGGACAGGGATGACTGAAGCTTTCTTT

v_call: TRBV2
clone_size: .
j_call: TRBJ2-3
d_call: .
cdr3_aa: CASGGGRPDTQYF
cdr3_nt: TGTGCCAGCGGAGGGGGCAGACCAGATACGCAGTATTTT

v_call: TRBV12-3/TRBV12-4
clone_size: few
j_call: TRBJ1-2
d_call: TRBD1
cdr3_aa: CASRNYRGTYGYTF
cdr3_nt: TGTGCCAGCAGAAACTACAGGGGTACCTATGGCTACACCTTC

v_call: TRBV24-1
clone_size: .
j_call: TRBJ2-3
d_call: TRBD1
cdr3_aa: CATSKGTGGTDTQYF
cdr3_nt: TGTGCCACCAGTAAGGGGACAGGGGGCACAGATACGCAGTATTTT

v_call: TRBV20-1
clone_size: few
j_call: TRBJ1-2
d_call: .
cdr3_aa: CSAVGGAANYGYTF
cdr3_nt: TGCAGTGCCGTTGGTGGGGCAGCTAACTATGGCTACACCTTC

v_call: TRBV20-1
clone_size: medium-sized
j_call: TRBJ2-3
d_call: .
cdr3_aa: CSARSPGFKGGTDTQYF
cdr3_nt: TGCAGTGCTAGAAGTCCAGGATTCAAGGGAGGCACAGATACGCAGTATTTT

v_call: TRBV6-6
clone_size: .
j_call: TRBJ1-5
d_call: .
cdr3_aa: CASSYSMGQRNQPQHF
cdr3_nt: TGTGCCAGCAGTTACTCGATGGGGCAGCGCAATCAGCCCCAGCATTTT

v_call: TRBV4-1
clone_size: .
j_call: TRBJ1-1
d_call: TRBD1
cdr3_aa: CASSARQGGEAFF
cdr3_nt: TGCGCCAGCAGCGCTCGACAGGGGGGTGAAGCTTTCTTT

v_call: TRBV29-1
clone_size: .
j_call: TRBJ2-7
d_call: .
cdr3_aa: CSVKGLAIINEQYF
cdr3_nt: TGCAGCGTTAAAGGACTGGCGATCATCAACGAGCAGTACTTC

v_call: TRBV4-1
clone_size: .
j_call: TRBJ2-5
d_call: TRBD2
cdr3_aa: CASSLTSKRETQYF
cdr3_nt: TGCGCCAGCAGCCTGACTAGCAAGCGAGAGACCCAGTACTTC

v_call: TRBV4-3
clone_size: .
j_call: TRBJ2-3
d_call: TRBD2
cdr3_aa: CASSQSLAGGLEPTDTQYF
cdr3_nt: TGCGCCAGCAGCCAATCGCTAGCGGGGGGTTTAGAACCCACAGATACGCAGTATTTT

v_call: TRBV29-1
clone_size: many
j_call: TRBJ2-1
d_call: .
cdr3_aa: CSVGAPEQYNEQFF
cdr3_nt: TGCAGCGTTGGGGCCCCTGAACAGTACAATGAGCAGTTCTTC

v_call: TRBV9
clone_size: .
j_call: TRBJ2-1
d_call: .
cdr3_aa: CASSVTLSSVSGDNEQFF
cdr3_nt: TGTGCCAGCAGCGTAACCCTCTCGTCGGTGAGTGGGGACAATGAGCAGTTCTTC

v_call: TRBV7-9
clone_size: many
j_call: TRBJ2-2
d_call: TRBD2
cdr3_aa: CASSPGTSAYTGELFF
cdr3_nt: TGTGCCAGCAGCCCCGGGACTAGCGCCTACACCGGGGAGCTGTTTTTT

v_call: TRBV7-9
clone_size: .
j_call: TRBJ2-5
d_call: .
cdr3_aa: CASSLPGNLKETQYF
cdr3_nt: TGTGCCAGCAGCTTACCAGGGAACCTTAAAGAGACCCAGTACTTC

v_call: TRBV12-3/TRBV12-4
clone_size: few
j_call: TRBJ1-2
d_call: .
cdr3_aa: CASSPPTGGRYTF
cdr3_nt: TGTGCCAGCAGCCCCCCGACGGGGGGACGCTACACCTTC

v_call: TRBV3-1
clone_size: .
j_call: TRBJ1-1
d_call: .
cdr3_aa: CASSHRHTEAFF
cdr3_nt: TGTGCCAGCAGCCACAGACACACTGAAGCTTTCTTT

v_call: TRBV6-5
clone_size: .
j_call: TRBJ2-3
d_call: .
cdr3_aa: CASRADRGTSKQYF
cdr3_nt: TGTGCCAGCAGGGCGGACAGGGGGACTAGCAAGCAGTATTTT

v_call: TRBV20-1
clone_size: .
j_call: TRBJ2-7
d_call: .
cdr3_aa: CSATDKIYEQYF
cdr3_nt: TGCAGTGCTACTGACAAGATCTACGAGCAGTACTTC

v_call: TRBV5-1
clone_size: .
j_call: TRBJ2-5
d_call: TRBD2
cdr3_aa: CASSLGGGKETQYF
cdr3_nt: TGCGCCAGCAGCCTGGGCGGGGGAAAAGAGACCCAGTACTTC

v_call: TRBV6-5
clone_size: .
j_call: TRBJ1-1
d_call: .
cdr3_aa: CASSYIGGVAFF
cdr3_nt: TGTGCCAGCAGTTACATCGGGGGCGTAGCTTTCTTT

v_call: TRBV7-9
clone_size: .
j_call: TRBJ2-5
d_call: .
cdr3_aa: CASSLNTGSAETQYF
cdr3_nt: TGTGCCAGCAGCCTTAATACCGGCTCGGCGGAGACCCAGTACTTC

v_call: TRBV6-5
clone_size: few
j_call: TRBJ2-4
d_call: .
cdr3_aa: CASSYDWVSSAKNIQYF
cdr3_nt: TGTGCCAGCAGTTATGATTGGGTATCCTCAGCCAAAAACATTCAGTACTTC

v_call: TRBV21-1
clone_size: few
j_call: TRBJ1-5
d_call: .
cdr3_aa: CATDREDSNSNQPQHF
cdr3_nt: TGTGCCACCGACCGGGAAGACAGTAATAGCAATCAGCCCCAGCATTTT

v_call: TRBV7-2
clone_size: once
j_call: TRBJ2-3
d_call: .
cdr3_aa: CASSLMERTDTQYF
cdr3_nt: TGTGCCAGCAGCTTAATGGAGCGCACAGATACGCAGTATTTT

v_call: TRBV10-3
clone_size: .
j_call: TRBJ2-1
d_call: TRBD2
cdr3_aa: CATQVGERGLYNEQFF
cdr3_nt: TGTGCCACCCAGGTAGGGGAGCGGGGACTCTACAATGAGCAGTTCTTC

v_call: TRBV18
clone_size: .
j_call: TRBJ1-2
d_call: TRBD1
cdr3_aa: CASSAPGTGFSYTF
cdr3_nt: TGTGCCAGCTCAGCGCCCGGGACAGGGTTCAGCTACACCTTC

v_call: TRBV12-3/TRBV12-4
clone_size: .
j_call: TRBJ2-1
d_call: TRBD1
cdr3_aa: CASTWGRTGYNEQFF
cdr3_nt: TGTGCCAGCACCTGGGGGAGGACAGGGTACAATGAGCAGTTCTTC

v_call: TRBV5-1
clone_size: many
j_call: TRBJ1-1
d_call: TRBD1
cdr3_aa: CASSLQGGSTEAFF
cdr3_nt: TGCGCCAGCAGCTTGCAGGGGGGCAGCACTGAAGCTTTCTTT

v_call: TRBV20-1
clone_size: few
j_call: TRBJ1-3
d_call: .
cdr3_aa: CSTPEDTIYF
cdr3_nt: TGCAGTACCCCCGAAGACACCATATATTTT

v_call: TRBV20-1
clone_size: .
j_call: TRBJ2-5
d_call: TRBD2
cdr3_aa: CSASLAGAKTQYF
cdr3_nt: TGCAGTGCTAGTTTAGCGGGGGCGAAGACCCAGTACTTC

v_call: TRBV5-6
clone_size: few
j_call: TRBJ1-1
d_call: .
cdr3_aa: CASRREGVNTEAFF
cdr3_nt: TGTGCCAGCAGACGGGAAGGGGTGAACACTGAAGCTTTCTTT

v_call: TRBV12-3/TRBV12-4
clone_size: .
j_call: TRBJ2-1
d_call: .
cdr3_aa: CASSLGGVVQFF
cdr3_nt: TGTGCCAGCAGTTTGGGCGGGGTGGTGCAGTTCTTC

v_call: TRBV5-5
clone_size: .
j_call: TRBJ2-3
d_call: .
cdr3_aa: CASNIQGGSTDTQYF
cdr3_nt: TGTGCCAGCAATATTCAGGGGGGGAGCACAGATACGCAGTATTTT

v_call: TRBV4-3
clone_size: .
j_call: TRBJ1-4
d_call: .
cdr3_aa: CASSQQGRGEKLFF
cdr3_nt: TGCGCCAGCAGCCAACAGGGGCGCGGTGAAAAACTGTTTTTT

v_call: TRBV4-3
clone_size: few
j_call: TRBJ2-1
d_call: TRBD1
cdr3_aa: CASSQEVGGRGRLSSYNEQFF
cdr3_nt: TGCGCCAGCAGCCAAGAGGTAGGGGGCAGGGGTCGGTTAAGCTCCTACAATGAGCAGTTCTTC

v_call: TRBV4-3
clone_size: .
j_call: TRBJ1-1
d_call: .
cdr3_aa: CASSQESWATQAFF
cdr3_nt: TGCGCCAGCAGCCAAGAATCTTGGGCAACCCAAGCTTTCTTT

v_call: TRBV27
clone_size: .
j_call: TRBJ1-3
d_call: TRBD1
cdr3_aa: CASSGQGDSGNTIYF
cdr3_nt: TGTGCCAGCAGTGGACAGGGTGACTCTGGAAACACCATATATTTT

v_call: TRBV5-1
clone_size: .
j_call: TRBJ1-6
d_call: .
cdr3_aa: CASSLNGPPSSPLHF
cdr3_nt: TGCGCCAGCAGCTTGAATGGGCCACCCAGTTCACCCCTCCACTTT

v_call: TRBV19
clone_size: few
j_call: TRBJ2-1
d_call: TRBD2
cdr3_aa: CASSSGGAVRWEQFF
cdr3_nt: TGTGCCAGTAGTAGCGGGGGGGCAGTTCGATGGGAGCAGTTCTTC

v_call: TRBV4-1
clone_size: .
j_call: TRBJ2-5
d_call: .
cdr3_aa: CASSQPPTETQYF
cdr3_nt: TGCGCCAGCAGCCAACCCCCAACGGAGACCCAGTACTTC

v_call: TRBV11-2
clone_size: few
j_call: TRBJ2-6
d_call: .
cdr3_aa: CASSPQGFGANVLTF
cdr3_nt: TGTGCCAGCAGCCCACAGGGATTTGGGGCCAACGTCCTGACTTTC

v_call: TRBV20-1
clone_size: few
j_call: TRBJ1-2
d_call: .
cdr3_aa: CSARKPLNYGYTF
cdr3_nt: TGCAGTGCTAGGAAACCCCTTAACTATGGCTACACCTTC

v_call: TRBV4-2
clone_size: .
j_call: TRBJ1-5
d_call: TRBD1
cdr3_aa: CASSQEGQGGQPQHF
cdr3_nt: TGTGCCAGCAGCCAGGAGGGACAGGGCGGTCAGCCCCAGCATTTT

v_call: TRBV2
clone_size: few
j_call: TRBJ2-5
d_call: .
cdr3_aa: CASTRGAAQETQYF
cdr3_nt: TGTGCCAGCACCCGGGGAGCGGCACAAGAGACCCAGTACTTC

v_call: TRBV28
clone_size: few
j_call: TRBJ2-2
d_call: .
cdr3_aa: CASSWVFDRLFF
cdr3_nt: TGTGCCAGCAGTTGGGTATTTGATCGGCTGTTTTTT

v_call: TRBV7-7
clone_size: .
j_call: TRBJ2-2
d_call: .
cdr3_aa: CASSSRGGELFF
cdr3_nt: TGTGCCAGTTCCTCCCGGGGCGGGGAGCTGTTTTTT